This T cell receptor (beta chain) was observed in a study of T cell repertoires in cytomegalovirus infection. Study overall: Based on public TCR beta signatures, there were indications of CMV infection and of a matching HLA type. Findings of the study overall: Dominating the ex vivo response were TCR beta clonotypes that were CMV-specific and HLA-C-restricted. The cumulative frequency of public TCR beta families identified carriers of CMV plus the relevant HLA.

Per the germline V gene, CDR1 is MDHEN and CDR2 is SYDVKM. Losses at the gene ends were 5 bases for V and 0 bases for J; bases not matched to a gene: 7. This CDR3 region has 15 residues. TCRdb reanalysed the reads using MiXCR and keeps one entry per CDR3 protein. The repertoire holds some 680,000 distinct CDR3 sequences, with about 40% as singletons. Points on this clonotype: Its target is not known.

Source material: PBMCs. The chain uses TRBV28 and TRBJ2-7; 7 nucleotides align to TRBD1. The receptor's source is a human donor in good health (CMV status not recorded). Some clones in this sample may be carry-over from other donors' samples. This chain's CDR3 is CASSRSGTVSYEQYF. DNA for the CDR3: TGTGCCAGCAGTCGTTCCGGGACAGTCTCCTACGAGCAGTACTTC.